A selection of T cell receptor beta chains follows, all from one sample in a study of blood T cell repertoires in COVID-19. Assay: immunoSEQ multiplex PCR; the TCRdb copy retains only in-frame clones and omits some. Of under 50,000 clones listed, around nine tenths are singletons. The sequenced material came from peripheral blood. These receptors came from a woman in her 40s with acute or convalescent COVID-19. Each CDR3 is given with its conserved first and last residue. Each record gives: J gene, V gene, D gene, clone size, CDR3 protein, CDR3 DNA. D genes are given only for firm matches. Clone size is not always given. Where it is, it says once, few, many or a class for expanded clones.

TRBJ1-3	TRBV10-3	TRBD1	once	CAIGVNRGSGNTIYF	TGTGCCATCGGCGTAAACAGGGGGTCTGGAAACACCATATATTTT
TRBJ1-1	TRBV5-1	TRBD1	.	CASSRVPGTGGTEAFF	TGCGCCAGCAGCCGTGTTCCCGGGACAGGGGGCACTGAAGCTTTCTTT
TRBJ1-1	TRBV19	.	once	CASSITGKTEAFF	TGTGCCAGTAGTATAACAGGGAAGACTGAAGCTTTCTTT
TRBJ2-7	TRBV3-1/TRBV3-2	TRBD1	once	CASSSSGTGGAGYF	TGTGCCAGCAGCTCATCCGGGACAGGGGGCGCTGGGTACTTC
TRBJ1-3	TRBV7-9	.	.	CASSRGGAAGNTIYF	TGTGCCAGCAGCCGAGGGGGGGCAGCTGGAAACACCATATATTTT
TRBJ2-3	TRBV28	TRBD2	.	CASRGGRSGGWFADTQYF	TGTGCCAGCAGGGGCGGTCGTAGCGGGGGTTGGTTTGCAGATACGCAGTATTTT
TRBJ2-7	TRBV27	TRBD1	.	CASSPGTGGFYEQYF	TGTGCCAGCAGTCCGGGGACAGGGGGTTTCTACGAGCAGTACTTC
TRBJ2-1	TRBV7-2	.	.	CASSSLRGASRGEQFF	TGTGCCAGCAGTTCTTTACGCGGGGCCTCTCGGGGGGAGCAGTTCTTC
TRBJ1-5	TRBV6-5	.	.	CASSNGLVQPQHF	TGTGCCAGCAGCAATGGACTGGTTCAGCCCCAGCATTTT
TRBJ2-3	TRBV3-1/TRBV3-2	.	.	CASSHTDTQYF	TGTGCCAGCAGCCATACTGATACGCAGTATTTT
TRBJ2-2	TRBV28	.	.	CATLYTGELFF	TGTGCCACCCTCTACACCGGGGAGCTGTTTTTT
TRBJ1-2	TRBV30	.	once	CAWSVQAGSNYGYTF	TGTGCCTGGAGTGTACAGGCAGGGTCTAACTATGGCTACACCTTC